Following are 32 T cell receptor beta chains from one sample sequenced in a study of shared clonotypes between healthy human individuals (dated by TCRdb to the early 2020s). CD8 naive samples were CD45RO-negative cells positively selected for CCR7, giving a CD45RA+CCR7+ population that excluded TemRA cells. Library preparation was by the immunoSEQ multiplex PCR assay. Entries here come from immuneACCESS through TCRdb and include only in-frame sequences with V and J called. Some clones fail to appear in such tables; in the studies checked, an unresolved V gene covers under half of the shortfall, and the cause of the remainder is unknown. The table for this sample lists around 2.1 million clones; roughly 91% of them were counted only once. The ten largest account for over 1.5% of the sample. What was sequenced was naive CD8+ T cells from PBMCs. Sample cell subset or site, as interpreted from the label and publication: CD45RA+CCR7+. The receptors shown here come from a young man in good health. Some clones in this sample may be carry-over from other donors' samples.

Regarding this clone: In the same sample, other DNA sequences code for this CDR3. CDR3 sequence: CASSLGGSSYNEQFF. In DNA form, the CDR3 reads TGTGCCAGCAGCCTAGGCGGTAGCTCCTACAATGAGCAGTTCTTC. The rearrangement uses TRBV11-2 and TRBJ2-1; D remains ambiguous. In germline, CDR1 is SGHAT, CDR2 FQNNGV. The CDR3 sequence is 15 residues long. V dropped 5 bases and J dropped 0 bases, with 11 bases sitting between them.

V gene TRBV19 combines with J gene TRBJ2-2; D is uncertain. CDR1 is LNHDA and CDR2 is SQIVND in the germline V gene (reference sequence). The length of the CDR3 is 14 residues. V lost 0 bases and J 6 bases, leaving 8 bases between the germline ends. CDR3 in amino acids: CASSIDNRAGELFF. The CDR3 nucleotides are TGTGCCAGTAGTATAGATAACCGGGCCGGGGAGCTGTTTTTT.

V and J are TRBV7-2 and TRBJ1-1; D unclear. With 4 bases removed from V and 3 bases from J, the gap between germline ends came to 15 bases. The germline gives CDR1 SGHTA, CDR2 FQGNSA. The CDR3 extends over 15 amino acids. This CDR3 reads CASSSPLVSDTEAFF. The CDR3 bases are TGTGCCAGCAGCTCCCCGTTGGTTTCCGACACTGAAGCTTTCTTT.

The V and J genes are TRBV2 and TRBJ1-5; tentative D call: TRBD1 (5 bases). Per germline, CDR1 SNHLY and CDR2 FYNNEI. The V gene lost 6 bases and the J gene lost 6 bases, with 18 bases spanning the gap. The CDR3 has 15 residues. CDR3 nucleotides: TGTGCCAGCAGGAGGGAGACAAGGGGAAGTCAGCCCCAGCATTTT. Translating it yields CASRRETRGSQPQHF. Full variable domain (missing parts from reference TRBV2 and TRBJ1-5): EPEVTQTPSHQVTQMGQEVILRCVPISNHLYFYWYRQILGQKVEFLVSFYNNEISEKSEIFDDQFSVERPDGSNFTLKIRSTKLEDSAMYFCASRRETRGSQPQHFGDGTRLSIL.

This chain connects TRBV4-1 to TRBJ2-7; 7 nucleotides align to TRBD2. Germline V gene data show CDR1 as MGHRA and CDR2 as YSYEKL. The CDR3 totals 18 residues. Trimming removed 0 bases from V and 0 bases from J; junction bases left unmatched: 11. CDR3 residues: CASSQDLAELGSSYEQYF. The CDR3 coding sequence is TGCGCCAGCAGCCAAGATCTAGCGGAGCTAGGGAGCTCCTACGAGCAGTACTTC.

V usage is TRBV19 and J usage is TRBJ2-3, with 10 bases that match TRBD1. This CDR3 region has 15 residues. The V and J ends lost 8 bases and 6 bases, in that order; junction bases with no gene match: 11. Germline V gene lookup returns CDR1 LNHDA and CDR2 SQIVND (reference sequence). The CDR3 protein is CASADRGMSSDTQYF. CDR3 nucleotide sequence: TGTGCCAGTGCGGACAGGGGGATGTCCAGCGATACGCAGTATTTT.

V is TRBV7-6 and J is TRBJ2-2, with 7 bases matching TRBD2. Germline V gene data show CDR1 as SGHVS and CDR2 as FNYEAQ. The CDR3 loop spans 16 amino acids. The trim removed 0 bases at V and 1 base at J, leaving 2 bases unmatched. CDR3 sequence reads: CASSLAGGRNTGELFF. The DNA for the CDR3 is TGTGCCAGCAGCTTAGCCGGGGGGAGGAACACCGGGGAGCTGTTTTTT.

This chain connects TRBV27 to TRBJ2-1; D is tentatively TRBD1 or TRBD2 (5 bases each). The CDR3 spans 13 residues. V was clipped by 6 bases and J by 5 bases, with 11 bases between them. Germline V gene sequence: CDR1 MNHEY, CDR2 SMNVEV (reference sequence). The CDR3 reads CASSLQGDNEQFF. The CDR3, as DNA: TGTGCCAGCAGCCTTCAGGGAGACAATGAGCAGTTCTTC.

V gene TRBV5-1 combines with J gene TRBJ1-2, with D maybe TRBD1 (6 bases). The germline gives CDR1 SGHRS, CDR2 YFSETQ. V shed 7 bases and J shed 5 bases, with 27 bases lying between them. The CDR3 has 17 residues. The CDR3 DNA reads TGCGCCAGCTCCCGGGCAACGACTGAAAAGGGGGAATATGGCTACACCTTC. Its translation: CASSRATTEKGEYGYTF.

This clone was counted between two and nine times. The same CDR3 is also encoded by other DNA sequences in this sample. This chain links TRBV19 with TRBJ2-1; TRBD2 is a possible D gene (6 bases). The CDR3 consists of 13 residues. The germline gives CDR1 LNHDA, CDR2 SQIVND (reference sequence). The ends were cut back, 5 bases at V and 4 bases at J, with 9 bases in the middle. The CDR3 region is CASSLGLYNEQFF. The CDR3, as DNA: TGTGCCAGTAGTCTCGGACTATACAATGAGCAGTTCTTC.

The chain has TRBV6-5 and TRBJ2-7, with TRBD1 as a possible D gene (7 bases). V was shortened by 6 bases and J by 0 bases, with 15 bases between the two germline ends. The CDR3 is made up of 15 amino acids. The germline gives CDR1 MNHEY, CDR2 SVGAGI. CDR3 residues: CASRGGQPSSYEQYF. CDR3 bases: TGTGCCAGCAGGGGGGGACAGCCCAGCTCCTACGAGCAGTACTTC.

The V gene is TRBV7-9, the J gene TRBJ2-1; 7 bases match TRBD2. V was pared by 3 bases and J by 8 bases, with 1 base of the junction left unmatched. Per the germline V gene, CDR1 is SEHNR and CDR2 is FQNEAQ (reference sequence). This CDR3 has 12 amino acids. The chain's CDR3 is CASSLTSYEQFF. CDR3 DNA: TGTGCCAGCAGCTTGACTAGCTATGAGCAGTTCTTC.

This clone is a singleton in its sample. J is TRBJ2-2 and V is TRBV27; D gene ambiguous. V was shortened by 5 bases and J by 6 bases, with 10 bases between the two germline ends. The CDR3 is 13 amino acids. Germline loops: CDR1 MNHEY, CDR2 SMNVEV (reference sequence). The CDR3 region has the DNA TGTGCCAGCAGTCCAGTGGTTTCCGGGGAGCTGTTTTTT. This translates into CASSPVVSGELFF.

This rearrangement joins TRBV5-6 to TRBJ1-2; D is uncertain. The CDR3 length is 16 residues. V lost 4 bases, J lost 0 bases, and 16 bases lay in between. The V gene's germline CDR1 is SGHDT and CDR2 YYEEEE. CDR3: CASSPRWLAPNYGYTF. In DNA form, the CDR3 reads TGTGCCAGCAGCCCCCGTTGGCTCGCCCCTAACTATGGCTACACCTTC.

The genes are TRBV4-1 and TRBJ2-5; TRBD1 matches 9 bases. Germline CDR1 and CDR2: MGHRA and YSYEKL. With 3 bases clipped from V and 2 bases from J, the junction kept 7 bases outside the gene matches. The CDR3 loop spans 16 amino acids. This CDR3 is CASSHPMDRGQETQYF. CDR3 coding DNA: TGCGCCAGCAGCCACCCCATGGACAGGGGACAAGAGACCCAGTACTTC.

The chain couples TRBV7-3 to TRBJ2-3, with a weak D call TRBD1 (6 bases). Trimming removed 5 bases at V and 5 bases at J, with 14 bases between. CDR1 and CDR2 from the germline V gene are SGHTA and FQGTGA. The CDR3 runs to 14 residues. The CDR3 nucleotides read TGTGCCAGCAGCGCATACTCCAGGGGAGATACGCAGTATTTT. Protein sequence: CASSAYSRGDTQYF.

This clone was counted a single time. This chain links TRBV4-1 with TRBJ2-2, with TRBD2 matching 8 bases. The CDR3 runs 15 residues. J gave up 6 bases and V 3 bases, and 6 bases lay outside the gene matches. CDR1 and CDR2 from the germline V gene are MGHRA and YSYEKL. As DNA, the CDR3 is TGCGCCAGCAGCCATTTAGCGGGAAGCGCCGGGGAGCTGTTTTTT. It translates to CASSHLAGSAGELFF.

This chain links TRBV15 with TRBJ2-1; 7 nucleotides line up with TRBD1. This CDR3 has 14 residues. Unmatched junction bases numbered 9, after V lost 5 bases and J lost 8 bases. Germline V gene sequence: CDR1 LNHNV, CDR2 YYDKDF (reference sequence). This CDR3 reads CATSFTGATDEQFF. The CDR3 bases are TGTGCCACCAGCTTTACAGGGGCTACGGATGAGCAGTTCTTC.

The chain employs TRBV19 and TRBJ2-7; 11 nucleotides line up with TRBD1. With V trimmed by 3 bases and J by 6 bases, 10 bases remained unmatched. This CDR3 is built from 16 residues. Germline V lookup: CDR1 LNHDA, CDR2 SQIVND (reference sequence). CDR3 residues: CASSIRSGQGEREQYF. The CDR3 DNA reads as TGTGCCAGTAGTATTAGGTCGGGACAGGGGGAACGCGAGCAGTACTTC.

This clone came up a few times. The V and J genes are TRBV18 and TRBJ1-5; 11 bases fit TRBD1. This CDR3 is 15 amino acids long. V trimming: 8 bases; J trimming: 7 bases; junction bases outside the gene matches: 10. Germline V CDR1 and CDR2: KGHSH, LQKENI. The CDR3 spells CASPYPGQGDQPQHF. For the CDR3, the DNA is TGTGCCAGCCCTTACCCGGGACAGGGGGACCAGCCCCAGCATTTT.

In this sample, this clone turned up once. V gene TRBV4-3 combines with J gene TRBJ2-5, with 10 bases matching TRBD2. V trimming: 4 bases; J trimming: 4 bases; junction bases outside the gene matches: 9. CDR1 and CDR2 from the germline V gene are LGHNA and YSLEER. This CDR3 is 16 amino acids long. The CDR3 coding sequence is TGCGCCAGCAGCCCAAAGCGGGAGGGGAGAGGAGAGACCCAGTACTTC. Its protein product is CASSPKREGRGETQYF.

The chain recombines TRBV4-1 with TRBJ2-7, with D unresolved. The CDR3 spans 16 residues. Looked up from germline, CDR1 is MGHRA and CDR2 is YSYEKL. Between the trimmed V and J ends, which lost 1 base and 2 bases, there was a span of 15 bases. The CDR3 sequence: CASSQGGTVKPYEQYF. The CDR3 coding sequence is TGCGCCAGCAGCCAAGGGGGAACAGTCAAACCCTACGAGCAGTACTTC.

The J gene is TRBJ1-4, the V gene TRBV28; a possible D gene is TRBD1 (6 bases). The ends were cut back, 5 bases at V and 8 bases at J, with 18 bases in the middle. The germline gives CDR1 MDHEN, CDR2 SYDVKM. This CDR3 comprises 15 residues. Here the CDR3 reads CASSLRGQGPEKLFF. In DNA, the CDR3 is TGTGCCAGCAGTCTCCGCGGGCAGGGGCCGGAAAAACTGTTTTTT.

The CDR3 region is CASSDVLITYEQYF. CDR3 nucleotide sequence: TGTGCCAGCAGTGACGTCCTGATTACCTACGAGCAGTACTTC. The chain carries TRBV2 and TRBJ2-7, with D unresolved. The germline gives CDR1 SNHLY, CDR2 FYNNEI. There are 14 residues in the CDR3. The germline V and J ends were trimmed by 3 bases and 2 bases, with 11 bases remaining between them.

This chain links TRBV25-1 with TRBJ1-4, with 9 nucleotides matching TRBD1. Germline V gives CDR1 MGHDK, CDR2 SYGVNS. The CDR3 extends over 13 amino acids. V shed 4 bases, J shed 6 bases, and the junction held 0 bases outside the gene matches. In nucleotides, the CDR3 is TGTGCCAGCAGTGGGGACAGGGATGAAAAACTGTTTTTT. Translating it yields CASSGDRDEKLFF.

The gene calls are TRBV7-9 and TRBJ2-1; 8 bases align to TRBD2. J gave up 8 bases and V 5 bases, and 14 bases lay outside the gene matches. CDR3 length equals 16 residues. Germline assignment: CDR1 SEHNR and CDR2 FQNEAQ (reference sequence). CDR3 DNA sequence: TGTGCCAGCAGCCTAGTTACTAGCGGATACTCGGATGAGCAGTTCTTC. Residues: CASSLVTSGYSDEQFF.

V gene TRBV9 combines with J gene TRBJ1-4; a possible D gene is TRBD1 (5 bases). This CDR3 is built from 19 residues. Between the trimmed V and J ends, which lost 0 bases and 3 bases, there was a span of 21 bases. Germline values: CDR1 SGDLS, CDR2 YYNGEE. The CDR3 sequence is CASSVDPGPRVMANEKLFF. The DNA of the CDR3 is TGTGCCAGCAGCGTAGACCCGGGACCCCGGGTAATGGCTAATGAAAAACTGTTTTTT. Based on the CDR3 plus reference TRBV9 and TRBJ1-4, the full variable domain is DSGVTQTPKHLITATGQRVTLRCSPRSGDLSVYWYQQSLDQGLQFLIQYYNGEERAKGNILERFSAQQFPDLHSELNLSSLELGDSALYFCASSVDPGPRVMANEKLFFGSGTQLSVL.

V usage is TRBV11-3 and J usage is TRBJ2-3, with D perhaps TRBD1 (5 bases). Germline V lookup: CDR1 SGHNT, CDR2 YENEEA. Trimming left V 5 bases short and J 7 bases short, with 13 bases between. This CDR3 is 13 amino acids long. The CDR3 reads CASSPDKGNTQYF. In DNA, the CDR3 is TGTGCCAGCAGCCCGGACAAAGGAAATACGCAGTATTTT.

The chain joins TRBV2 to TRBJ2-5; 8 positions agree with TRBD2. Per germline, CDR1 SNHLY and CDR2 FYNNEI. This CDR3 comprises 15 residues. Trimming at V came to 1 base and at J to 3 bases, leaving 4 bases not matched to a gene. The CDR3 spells CASSEVVLAEETQYF. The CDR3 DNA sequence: TGTGCCAGCAGTGAAGTAGTACTAGCGGAAGAGACCCAGTACTTC.

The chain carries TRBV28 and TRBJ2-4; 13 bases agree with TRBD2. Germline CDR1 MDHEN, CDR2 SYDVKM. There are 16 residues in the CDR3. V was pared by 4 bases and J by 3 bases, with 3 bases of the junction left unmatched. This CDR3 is CASSWTSGSGKNIQYF. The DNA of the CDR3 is TGTGCCAGCAGTTGGACTAGCGGGAGTGGCAAAAACATTCAGTACTTC. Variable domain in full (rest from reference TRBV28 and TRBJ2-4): DVKVTQSSRYLVKRTGEKVFLECVQDMDHENMFWYRQDPGLGLRLIYFSYDVKMKEKGDIPEGYSVSREKKERFSLILESASTNQTSMYLCASSWTSGSGKNIQYFGAGTRLSVL.

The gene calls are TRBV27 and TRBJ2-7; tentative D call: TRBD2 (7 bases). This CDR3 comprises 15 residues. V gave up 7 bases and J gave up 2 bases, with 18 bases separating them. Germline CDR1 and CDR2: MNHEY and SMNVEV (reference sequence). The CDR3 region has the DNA TGTGCCAGCAAGATATCGGCGGGGGCGACCTACGAGCAGTACTTC. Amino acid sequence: CASKISAGATYEQYF.

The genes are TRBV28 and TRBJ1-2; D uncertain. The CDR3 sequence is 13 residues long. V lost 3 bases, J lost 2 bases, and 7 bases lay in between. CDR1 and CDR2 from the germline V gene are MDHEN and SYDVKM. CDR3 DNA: TGTGCCAGCAGTTTGGAAGGGAACTATGGCTACACCTTC. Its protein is CASSLEGNYGYTF.